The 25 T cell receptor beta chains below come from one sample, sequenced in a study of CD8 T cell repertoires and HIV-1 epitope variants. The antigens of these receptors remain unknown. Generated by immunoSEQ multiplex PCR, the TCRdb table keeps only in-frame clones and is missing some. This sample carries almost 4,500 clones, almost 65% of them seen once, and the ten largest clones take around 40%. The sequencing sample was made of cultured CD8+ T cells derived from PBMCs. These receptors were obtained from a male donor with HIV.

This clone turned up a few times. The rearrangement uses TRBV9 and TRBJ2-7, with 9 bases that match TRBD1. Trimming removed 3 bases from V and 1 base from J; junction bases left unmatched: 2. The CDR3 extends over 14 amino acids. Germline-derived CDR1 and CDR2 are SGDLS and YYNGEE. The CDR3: CASSEGQGSYEQYF. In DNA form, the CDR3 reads TGTGCCAGCAGCGAAGGACAGGGGTCCTACGAGCAGTACTTC.

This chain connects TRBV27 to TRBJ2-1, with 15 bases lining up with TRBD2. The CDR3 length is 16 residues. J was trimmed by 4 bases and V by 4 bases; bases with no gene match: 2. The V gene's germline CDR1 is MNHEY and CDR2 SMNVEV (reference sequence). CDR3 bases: TGTGCCAGCAGTTCCGGACTAGCGGGAGGGTACAATGAGCAGTTCTTC. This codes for CASSSGLAGGYNEQFF.

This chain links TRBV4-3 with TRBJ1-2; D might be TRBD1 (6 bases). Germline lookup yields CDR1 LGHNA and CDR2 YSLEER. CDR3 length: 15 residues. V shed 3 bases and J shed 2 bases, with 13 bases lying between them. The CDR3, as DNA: TGCGCCAGCAGCCAGTCGCGGGGGCTGAACTATGGCTACACCTTC. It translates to CASSQSRGLNYGYTF.

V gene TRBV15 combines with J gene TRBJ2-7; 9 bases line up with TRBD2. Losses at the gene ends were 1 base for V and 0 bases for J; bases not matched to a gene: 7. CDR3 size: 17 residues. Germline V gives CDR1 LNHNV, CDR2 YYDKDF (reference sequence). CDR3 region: CATSRATLAGDSYEQYF. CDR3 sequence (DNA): TGTGCCACCAGCAGAGCAACCTTAGCGGGGGACTCCTACGAGCAGTACTTC.

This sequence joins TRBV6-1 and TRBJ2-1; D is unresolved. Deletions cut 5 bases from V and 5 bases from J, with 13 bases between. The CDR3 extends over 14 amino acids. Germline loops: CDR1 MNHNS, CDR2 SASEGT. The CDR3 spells CASSFIGPNNEQFF. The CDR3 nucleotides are TGTGCCAGCAGTTTCATAGGTCCCAACAATGAGCAGTTCTTC.

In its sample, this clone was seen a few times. DNA for the CDR3: TGTGCCAGCAGTTACGGACTAGCGGCCTACGAGCAGTACTTC. This translates into CASSYGLAAYEQYF. V and J are TRBV6-5 and TRBJ2-7; 10 bases align to TRBD2. The trim removed 2 bases at V and 2 bases at J, leaving 0 bases unmatched. The length of the CDR3 is 14 residues. CDR1 MNHEY and CDR2 SVGAGI come from the germline V gene.

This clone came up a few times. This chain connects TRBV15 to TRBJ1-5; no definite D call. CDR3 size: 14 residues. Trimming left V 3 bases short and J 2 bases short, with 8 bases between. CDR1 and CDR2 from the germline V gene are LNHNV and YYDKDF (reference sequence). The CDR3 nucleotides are TGTGCCACCAGCAGCAGTGCGGGCAATCAGCCCCAGCATTTT. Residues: CATSSSAGNQPQHF.

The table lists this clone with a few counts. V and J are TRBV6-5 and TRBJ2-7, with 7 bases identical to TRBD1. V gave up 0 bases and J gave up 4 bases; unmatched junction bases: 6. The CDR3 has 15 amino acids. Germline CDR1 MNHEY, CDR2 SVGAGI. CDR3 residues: CASSYSRTGGYEQYF. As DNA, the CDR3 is TGTGCCAGCAGTTACTCGAGGACAGGTGGTTACGAGCAGTACTTC.

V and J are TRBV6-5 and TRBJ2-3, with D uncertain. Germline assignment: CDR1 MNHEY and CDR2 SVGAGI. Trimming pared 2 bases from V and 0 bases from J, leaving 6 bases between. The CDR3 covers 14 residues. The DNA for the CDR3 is TGTGCCAGCAGTTACGGTGGGAGCACAGATACGCAGTATTTT. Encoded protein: CASSYGGSTDTQYF.

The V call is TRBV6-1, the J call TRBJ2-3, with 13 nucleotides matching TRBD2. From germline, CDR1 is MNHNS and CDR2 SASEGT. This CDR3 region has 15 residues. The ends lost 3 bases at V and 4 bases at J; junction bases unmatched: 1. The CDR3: CASSETSGRPDTQYF. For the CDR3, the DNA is TGTGCCAGCAGTGAGACTAGCGGGAGGCCAGATACGCAGTATTTT.

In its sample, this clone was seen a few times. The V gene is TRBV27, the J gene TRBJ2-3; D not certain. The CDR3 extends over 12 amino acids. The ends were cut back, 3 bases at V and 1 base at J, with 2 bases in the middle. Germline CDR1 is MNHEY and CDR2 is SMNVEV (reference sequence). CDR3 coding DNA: TGTGCCAGCAGTTTGGGCACAGATACGCAGTATTTT. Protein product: CASSLGTDTQYF.

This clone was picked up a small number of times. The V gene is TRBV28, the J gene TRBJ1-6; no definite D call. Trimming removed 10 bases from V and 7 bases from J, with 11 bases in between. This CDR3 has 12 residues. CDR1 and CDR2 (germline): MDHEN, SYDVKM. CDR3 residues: CATRRLNSPLHF. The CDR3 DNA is TGTGCCACCCGCAGGTTGAATTCACCCCTCCACTTT.

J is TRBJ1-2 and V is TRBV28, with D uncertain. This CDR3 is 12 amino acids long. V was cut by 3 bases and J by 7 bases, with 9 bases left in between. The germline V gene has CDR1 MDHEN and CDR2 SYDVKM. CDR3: CASSFGIGGYTF. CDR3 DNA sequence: TGTGCCAGCAGTTTCGGAATTGGTGGCTACACCTTC.

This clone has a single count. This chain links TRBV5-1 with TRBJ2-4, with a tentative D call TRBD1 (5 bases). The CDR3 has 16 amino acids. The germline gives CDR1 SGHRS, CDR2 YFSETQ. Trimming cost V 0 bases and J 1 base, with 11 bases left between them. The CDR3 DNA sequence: TGCGCCAGCAGCTTGGACAGGCCCGGGGCCAAAAACATTCAGTACTTC. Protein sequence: CASSLDRPGAKNIQYF.

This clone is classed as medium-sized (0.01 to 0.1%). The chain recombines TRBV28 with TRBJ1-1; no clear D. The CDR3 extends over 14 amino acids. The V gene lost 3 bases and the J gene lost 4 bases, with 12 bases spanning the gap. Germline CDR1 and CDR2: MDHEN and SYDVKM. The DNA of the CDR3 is TGTGCCAGCAGTTTTCGGGGATGGGGCACTGAAGCTTTCTTT. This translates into CASSFRGWGTEAFF.

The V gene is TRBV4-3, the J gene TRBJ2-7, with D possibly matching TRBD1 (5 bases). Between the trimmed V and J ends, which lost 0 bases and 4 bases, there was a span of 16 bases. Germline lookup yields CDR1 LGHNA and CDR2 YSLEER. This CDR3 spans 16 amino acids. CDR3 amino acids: CASSQEADTLIYEQYF. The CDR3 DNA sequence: TGCGCCAGCAGCCAAGAGGCGGACACGCTAATTTACGAGCAGTACTTC.

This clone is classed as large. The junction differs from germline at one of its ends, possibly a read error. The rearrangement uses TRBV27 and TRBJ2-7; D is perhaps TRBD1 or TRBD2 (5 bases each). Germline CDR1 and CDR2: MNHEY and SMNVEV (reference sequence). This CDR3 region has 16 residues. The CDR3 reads CASSVSSGTVSYEQYF. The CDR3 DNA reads TGTGCCAGCAGTGTATCCTCCGGGACGGTGTCCTACGAGCAGTACTTC.

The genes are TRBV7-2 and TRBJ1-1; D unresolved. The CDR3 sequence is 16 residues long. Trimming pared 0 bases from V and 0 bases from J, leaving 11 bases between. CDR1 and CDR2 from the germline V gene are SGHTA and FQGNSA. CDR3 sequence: CASSLASFALNTEAFF. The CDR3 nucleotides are TGTGCCAGCAGCTTAGCAAGTTTTGCGTTGAACACTGAAGCTTTCTTT.

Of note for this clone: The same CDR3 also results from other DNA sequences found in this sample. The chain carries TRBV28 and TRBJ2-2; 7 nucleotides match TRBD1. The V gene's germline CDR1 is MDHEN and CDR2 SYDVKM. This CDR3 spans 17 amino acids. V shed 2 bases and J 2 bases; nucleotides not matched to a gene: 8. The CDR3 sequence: CASSLGIQGTNTGELFF. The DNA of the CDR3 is TGTGCCAGCAGTTTAGGGATACAGGGGACAAACACCGGGGAGCTGTTTTTT.

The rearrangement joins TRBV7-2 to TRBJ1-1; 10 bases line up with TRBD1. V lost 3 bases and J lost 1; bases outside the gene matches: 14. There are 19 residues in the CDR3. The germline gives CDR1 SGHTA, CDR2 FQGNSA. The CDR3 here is CASSLSVRDRGWGNTEAFF. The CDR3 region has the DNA TGTGCCAGCAGCTTGTCGGTGCGGGACAGGGGTTGGGGGAACACTGAAGCTTTCTTT.

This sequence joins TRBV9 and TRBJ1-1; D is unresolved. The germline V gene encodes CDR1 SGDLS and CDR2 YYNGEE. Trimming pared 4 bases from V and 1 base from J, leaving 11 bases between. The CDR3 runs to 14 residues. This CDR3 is CASSPKDGNTEAFF. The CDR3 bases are TGTGCCAGCAGCCCTAAGGACGGGAACACTGAAGCTTTCTTT.

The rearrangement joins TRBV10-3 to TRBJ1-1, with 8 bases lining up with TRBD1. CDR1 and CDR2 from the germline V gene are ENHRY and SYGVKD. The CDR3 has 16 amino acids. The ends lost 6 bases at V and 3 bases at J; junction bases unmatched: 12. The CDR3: CAIRTDREGRDTEAFF. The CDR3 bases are TGTGCCATCAGGACGGACAGGGAGGGTCGGGACACTGAAGCTTTCTTT.

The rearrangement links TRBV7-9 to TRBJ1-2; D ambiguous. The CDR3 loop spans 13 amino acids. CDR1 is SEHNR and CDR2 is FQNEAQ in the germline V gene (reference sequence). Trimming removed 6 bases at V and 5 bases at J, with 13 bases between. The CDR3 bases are TGTGCCAGCAGTCCGGCGGGGATTTATGGCTACACCTTC. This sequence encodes CASSPAGIYGYTF.

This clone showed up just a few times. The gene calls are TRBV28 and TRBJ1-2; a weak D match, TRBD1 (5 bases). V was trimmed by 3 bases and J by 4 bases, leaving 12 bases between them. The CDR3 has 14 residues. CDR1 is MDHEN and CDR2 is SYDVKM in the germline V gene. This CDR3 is CASSFGGNSYGYTF. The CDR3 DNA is TGTGCCAGCAGTTTCGGGGGAAACTCCTATGGCTACACCTTC.

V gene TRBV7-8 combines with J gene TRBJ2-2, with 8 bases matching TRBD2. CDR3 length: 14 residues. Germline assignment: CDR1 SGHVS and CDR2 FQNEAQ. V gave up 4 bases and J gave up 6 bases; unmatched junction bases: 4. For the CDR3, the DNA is TGTGCCAGCAGCTCGGGACTAGTCCCCGGGGAGCTGTTTTTT. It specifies CASSSGLVPGELFF.